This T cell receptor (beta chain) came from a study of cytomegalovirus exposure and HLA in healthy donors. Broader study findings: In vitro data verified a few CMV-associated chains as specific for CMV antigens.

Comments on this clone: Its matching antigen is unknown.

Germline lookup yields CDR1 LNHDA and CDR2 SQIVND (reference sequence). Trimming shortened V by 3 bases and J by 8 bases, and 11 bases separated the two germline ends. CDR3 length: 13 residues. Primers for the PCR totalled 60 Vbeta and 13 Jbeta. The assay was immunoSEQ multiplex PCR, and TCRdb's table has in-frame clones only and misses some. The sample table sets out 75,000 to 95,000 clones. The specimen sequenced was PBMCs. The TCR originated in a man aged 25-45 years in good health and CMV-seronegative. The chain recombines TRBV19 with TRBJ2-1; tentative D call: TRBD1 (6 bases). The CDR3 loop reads CASSIGQRDEQFF. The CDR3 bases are TGTGCCAGTAGTATTGGACAGAGGGATGAGCAGTTCTTC.